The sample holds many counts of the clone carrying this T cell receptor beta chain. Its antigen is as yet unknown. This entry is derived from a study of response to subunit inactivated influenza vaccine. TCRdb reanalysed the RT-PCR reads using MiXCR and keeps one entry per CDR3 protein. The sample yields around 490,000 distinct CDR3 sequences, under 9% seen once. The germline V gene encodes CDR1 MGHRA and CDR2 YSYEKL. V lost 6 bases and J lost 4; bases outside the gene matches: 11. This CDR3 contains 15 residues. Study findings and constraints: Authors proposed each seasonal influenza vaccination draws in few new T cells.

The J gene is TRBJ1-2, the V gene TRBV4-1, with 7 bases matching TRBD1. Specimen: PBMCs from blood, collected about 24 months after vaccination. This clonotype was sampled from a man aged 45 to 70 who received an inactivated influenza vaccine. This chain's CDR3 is CASSLALTGSYGYTF. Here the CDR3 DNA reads TGCGCCAGCAGTCTCGCCCTGACAGGGTCCTATGGCTACACCTTC.